What follows are 13 T cell receptor beta chains derived from one specimen sequenced in a study of cytomegalovirus exposure and HLA in healthy donors. Produced via immunoSEQ multiplex PCR; TCRdb's table is partial and in-frame only. This table has approximately 160,000 clones, about 90% appearing once. Sequences were obtained from PBMCs. These receptor sequences come from a woman aged 18-30 years in good health and CMV-seropositive.

V usage is TRBV6-5 and J usage is TRBJ2-2, with a weak D call TRBD2 (5 bases). This CDR3 region has 14 residues. CDR1 is MNHEY, CDR2 SVGAGI, per germline. V lost 2 bases and J 4 bases, leaving 8 bases between the germline ends. CDR3 loop: CASSYGGGTGELFF. In DNA, the CDR3 is TGTGCCAGCAGTTACGGCGGAGGCACCGGGGAGCTGTTTTTT.

The J gene is TRBJ2-1, the V gene TRBV11-2; the D gene is possibly TRBD1 (7 bases). Per germline, CDR1 SGHAT and CDR2 FQNNGV. This CDR3 region has 14 residues. Trimming shortened V by 0 bases and J by 12 bases, and 15 bases separated the two germline ends. The CDR3 coding sequence is TGTGCCAGCAGCTTAGAGAGGGGGCGGGGTGGGCAGTTCTTC. It codes for CASSLERGRGGQFF.

The chain carries TRBV6-8 and TRBJ2-7, with D possibly matching TRBD1 (6 bases). Per the germline V gene, CDR1 is MNHGY and CDR2 is SAAAGT. Trimming shortened V by 6 bases and J by 3 bases, and 15 bases separated the two germline ends. This CDR3 has 14 amino acids. Here the CDR3 DNA reads TGTGCCAGCAGCCAACCAGGGGCAAACTACGAGCAGTACTTC. It is translated as CASSQPGANYEQYF.

The V and J genes are TRBV9 and TRBJ2-1, with D perhaps matching TRBD1 (8 bases). Trimming took off 0 bases at V and 0 bases at J, with 19 bases between the two ends. The CDR3 has 19 residues. Germline V gene data show CDR1 as SGDLS and CDR2 as YYNGEE. CDR3 amino acids: CASSVATGGGAISYNEQFF. The DNA of the CDR3 is TGTGCCAGCAGCGTAGCTACAGGGGGAGGGGCGATCTCCTACAATGAGCAGTTCTTC.

This clone was seen once. This chain connects TRBV5-1 to TRBJ2-1; TRBD1 might be the D (5 bases). Trimming pared 0 bases from V and 2 bases from J, leaving 9 bases between. This CDR3 has 15 residues. Germline V CDR1 and CDR2: SGHRS, YFSETQ. The CDR3, as DNA: TGCGCCAGCAGCTTGGGACAGCCGACCTACAATGAGCAGTTCTTC. Translation: CASSLGQPTYNEQFF.

This rearrangement joins TRBV7-2 to TRBJ1-5; the D gene is possibly TRBD1 (5 bases). Germline CDR1 SGHTA, CDR2 FQGNSA. Trimming removed 0 bases from V and 1 base from J, with 7 bases in between. CDR3 length equals 15 residues. For the CDR3, the DNA is TGTGCCAGCAGCTTAGCTCGACAGAGCAATCAGCCCCAGCATTTT. It yields the protein CASSLARQSNQPQHF. Supplemented by reference TRBV7-2 and TRBJ1-5, the full variable domain reads GAGVSQSPSNKVTEKGKDVELRCDPISGHTALYWYRQSLGQGLEFLIYFQGNSAPDKSGLPSDRFSAERTGGSVSTLTIQRTQQEDSAVYLCASSLARQSNQPQHFGDGTRLSIL.

The chain links TRBV9 to TRBJ2-1; TRBD2 agrees at 12 bases. V shed 8 bases, J shed 6 bases, and the junction held 9 bases outside the gene matches. The CDR3 consists of 15 residues. Per germline, CDR1 SGDLS and CDR2 YYNGEE. Here the CDR3 DNA reads TGTGCCAGGACTATTGGGACTAGCGGGTCCAATGAGCAGTTCTTC. This encodes CARTIGTSGSNEQFF.

The chain has TRBV5-1 and TRBJ2-3; TRBD2 matches 8 bases. From germline, CDR1 is SGHRS and CDR2 YFSETQ. The CDR3 is made up of 14 amino acids. V shed 4 bases, J shed 6 bases, and the junction held 7 bases outside the gene matches. CDR3 region: CASSPGERGDTQYF. As DNA, the CDR3 is TGCGCCAGCAGCCCCGGGGAGCGGGGGGATACGCAGTATTTT.

Here the CDR3 reads CASRTDRGLHGYTF. In DNA form, the CDR3 reads TGTGCCAGCAGAACAGACAGGGGGCTACATGGCTACACCTTC. The J gene is TRBJ1-2, the V gene TRBV2, with 10 bases identical to TRBD1. The CDR3 totals 14 residues. Trimming cost V 6 bases and J 6 bases; bases outside gene matches: 7. Germline loops: CDR1 SNHLY, CDR2 FYNNEI.

The chain uses TRBV29-1 and TRBJ2-1; 7 bases line up with TRBD2. Germline CDR1 is SQVTM and CDR2 is ANQGSEA. Germline trimming cut 7 bases from V and 7 bases from J; bases unmatched to any gene: 16. The CDR3 totals 15 residues. The CDR3 DNA reads as TGCAGCGCCCCCGGGGGGAAGGGAGGGGAAAATGAGCAGTTCTTC. Translating gives CSAPGGKGGENEQFF.

This chain joins TRBV6-1 and TRBJ1-1, with D maybe TRBD1 (5 bases). The CDR3 runs 14 residues. Trimming took off 2 bases at V and 3 bases at J, with 10 bases between the two ends. Germline CDR1 is MNHNS and CDR2 is SASEGT. The CDR3 here is CASSERGWYTEAFF. Here the CDR3 DNA reads TGTGCCAGCAGTGAAAGGGGTTGGTACACTGAAGCTTTCTTT.

This chain connects TRBV27 to TRBJ2-1, with D maybe TRBD1 (5 bases). The V gene lost 2 bases and the J gene lost 2 bases, with 7 bases spanning the gap. This CDR3 has 14 residues. Germline V gives CDR1 MNHEY, CDR2 SMNVEV (reference sequence). DNA of the CDR3: TGTGCCAGCAGTTTAACACAGGCCTACAATGAGCAGTTCTTC. As protein: CASSLTQAYNEQFF.

This sequence joins TRBV5-6 and TRBJ2-5; 8 bases agree with TRBD2. V lost 5 bases to trimming and J lost 5 bases; unmatched junction nucleotides: 14. This CDR3 is built from 16 residues. Germline assignment: CDR1 SGHDT and CDR2 YYEEEE. CDR3 residues: CASRGGGRPQWETQYF. For the CDR3, the DNA is TGTGCCAGCAGGGGTGGCGGGAGGCCCCAGTGGGAGACCCAGTACTTC.